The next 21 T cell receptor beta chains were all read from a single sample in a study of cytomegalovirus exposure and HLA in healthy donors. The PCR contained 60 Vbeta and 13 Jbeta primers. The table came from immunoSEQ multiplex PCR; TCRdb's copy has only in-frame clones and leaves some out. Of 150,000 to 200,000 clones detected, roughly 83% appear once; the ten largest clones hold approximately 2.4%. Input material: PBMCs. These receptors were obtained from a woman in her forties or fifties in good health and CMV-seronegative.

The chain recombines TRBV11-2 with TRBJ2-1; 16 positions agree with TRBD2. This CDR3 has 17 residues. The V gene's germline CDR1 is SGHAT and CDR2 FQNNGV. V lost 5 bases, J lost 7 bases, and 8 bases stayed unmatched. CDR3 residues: CASSTGTSGRARNEQFF. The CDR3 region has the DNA TGTGCCAGCAGCACCGGGACTAGCGGGAGGGCTAGGAATGAGCAGTTCTTC.

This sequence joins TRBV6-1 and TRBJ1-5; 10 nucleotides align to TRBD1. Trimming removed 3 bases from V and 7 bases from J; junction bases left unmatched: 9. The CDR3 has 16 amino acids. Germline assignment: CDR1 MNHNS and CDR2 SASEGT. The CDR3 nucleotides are TGTGCCAGCAGTGATAGGGGGAAGACAGGGGGCCAGCCCCAGCATTTT. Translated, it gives CASSDRGKTGGQPQHF.

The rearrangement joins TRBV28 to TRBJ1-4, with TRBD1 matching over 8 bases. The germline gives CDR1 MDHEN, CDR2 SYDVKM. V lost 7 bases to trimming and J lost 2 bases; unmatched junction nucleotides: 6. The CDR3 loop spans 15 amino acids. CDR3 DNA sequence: TGTGCCAGCAATCCGACAGGGGCCACTAATGAAAAACTGTTTTTT. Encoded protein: CASNPTGATNEKLFF.

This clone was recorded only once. This chain's CDR3 is CASTTGRGRETQYF. The CDR3, as DNA: TGTGCCAGTACCACCGGGAGGGGGCGAGAGACCCAGTACTTC. V gene TRBV19 combines with J gene TRBJ2-5; maybe TRBD2 (8 bases). There are 14 residues in the CDR3. Germline CDR1 and CDR2: LNHDA and SQIVND (reference sequence). Trimming cost V 7 bases and J 4 bases, with 16 bases left between them.

The CDR3 coding sequence is TGTGCCAGCACCGACATGGACTATGGCTACACCTTC. This sequence encodes CASTDMDYGYTF. The chain combines TRBV6-1 with TRBJ1-2, with D unresolved. With 7 bases removed from V and 3 bases from J, the gap between germline ends came to 9 bases. In germline, CDR1 is MNHNS, CDR2 SASEGT. This CDR3 has 12 amino acids.

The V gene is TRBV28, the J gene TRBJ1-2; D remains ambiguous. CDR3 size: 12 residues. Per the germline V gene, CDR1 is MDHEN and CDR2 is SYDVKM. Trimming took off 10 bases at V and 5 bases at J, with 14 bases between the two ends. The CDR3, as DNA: TGTGCCATCGAGGGCCCGGGTTATGGCTACACCTTC. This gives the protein CAIEGPGYGYTF.

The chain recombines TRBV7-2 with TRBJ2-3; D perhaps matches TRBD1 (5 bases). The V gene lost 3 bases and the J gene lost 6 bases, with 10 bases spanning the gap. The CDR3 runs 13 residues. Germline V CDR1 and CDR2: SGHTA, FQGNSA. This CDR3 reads CASSLPPGDTQYF. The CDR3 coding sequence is TGTGCCAGCAGCTTGCCCCCAGGGGATACGCAGTATTTT.

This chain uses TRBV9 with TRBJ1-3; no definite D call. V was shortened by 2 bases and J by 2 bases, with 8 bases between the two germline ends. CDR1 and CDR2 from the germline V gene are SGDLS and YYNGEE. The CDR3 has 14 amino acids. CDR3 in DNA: TGTGCCAGCAGCGTTCTACCGACTGGAAACACCATATATTTT. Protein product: CASSVLPTGNTIYF.

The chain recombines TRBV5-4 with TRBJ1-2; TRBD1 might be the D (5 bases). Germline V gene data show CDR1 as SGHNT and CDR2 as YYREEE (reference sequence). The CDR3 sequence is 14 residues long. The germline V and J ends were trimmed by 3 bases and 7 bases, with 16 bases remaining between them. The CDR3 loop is CASSSARGGGGYTF. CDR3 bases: TGTGCCAGCAGCTCGGCTAGGGGCGGTGGTGGCTACACCTTC.

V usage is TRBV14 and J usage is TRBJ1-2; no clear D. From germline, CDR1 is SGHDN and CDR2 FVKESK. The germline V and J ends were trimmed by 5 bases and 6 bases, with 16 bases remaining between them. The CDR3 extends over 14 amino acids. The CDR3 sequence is CASSSRAGGDGYTF. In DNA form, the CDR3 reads TGTGCCAGCAGCTCGAGGGCAGGTGGGGATGGCTACACCTTC.

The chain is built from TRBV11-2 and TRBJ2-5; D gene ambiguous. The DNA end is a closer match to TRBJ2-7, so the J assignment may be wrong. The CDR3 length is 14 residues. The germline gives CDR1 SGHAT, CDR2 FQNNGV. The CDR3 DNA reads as TGTGCCAGCAGCTTAAACAGAACACCCTACGAGCAGTACTTC. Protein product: CASSLNRTPYEQYF.

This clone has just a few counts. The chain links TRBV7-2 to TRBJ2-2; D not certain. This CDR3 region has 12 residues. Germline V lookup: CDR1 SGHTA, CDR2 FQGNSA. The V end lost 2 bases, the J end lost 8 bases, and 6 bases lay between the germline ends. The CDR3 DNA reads TGTGCCAGCAGCTTATTCGGGGGGGAGCTGTTTTTT. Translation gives CASSLFGGELFF.

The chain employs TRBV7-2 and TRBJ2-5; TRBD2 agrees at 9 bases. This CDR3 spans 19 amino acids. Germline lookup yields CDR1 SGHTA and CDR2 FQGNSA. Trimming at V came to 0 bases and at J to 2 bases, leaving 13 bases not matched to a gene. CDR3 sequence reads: CASSLAGGLVAGEQETQYF. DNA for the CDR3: TGTGCCAGCAGCTTAGCGGGGGGATTGGTAGCGGGGGAACAAGAGACCCAGTACTTC.

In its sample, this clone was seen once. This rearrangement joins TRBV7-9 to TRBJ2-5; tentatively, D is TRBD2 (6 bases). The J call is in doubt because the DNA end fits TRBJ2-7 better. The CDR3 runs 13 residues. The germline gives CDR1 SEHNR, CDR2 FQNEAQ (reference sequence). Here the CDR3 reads CASSLYAGNEQYF. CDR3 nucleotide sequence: TGTGCCAGCAGCTTATATGCGGGAAACGAGCAGTACTTC.

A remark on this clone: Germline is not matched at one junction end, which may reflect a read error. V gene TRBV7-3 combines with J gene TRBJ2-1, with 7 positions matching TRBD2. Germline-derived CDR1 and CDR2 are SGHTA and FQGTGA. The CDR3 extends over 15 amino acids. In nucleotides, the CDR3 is TGTTCCAGCAGCTTATCGACTAGCTCATCCAATGAGCAGTTCTTC. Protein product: CSSSLSTSSSNEQFF.

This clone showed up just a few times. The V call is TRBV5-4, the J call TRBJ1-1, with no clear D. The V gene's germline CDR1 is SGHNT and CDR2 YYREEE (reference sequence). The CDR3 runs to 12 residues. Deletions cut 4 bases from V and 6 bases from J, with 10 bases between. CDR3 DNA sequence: TGTGCCAGCAGCCTAATCTCCGCTGAAGCTTTCTTT. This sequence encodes CASSLISAEAFF.

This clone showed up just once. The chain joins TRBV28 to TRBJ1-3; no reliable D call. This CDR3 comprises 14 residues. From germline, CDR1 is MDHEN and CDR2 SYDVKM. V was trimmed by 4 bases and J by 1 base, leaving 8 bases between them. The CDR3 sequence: CASSSFGSGNTIYF. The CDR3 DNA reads TGTGCCAGCAGTTCATTCGGTTCTGGAAACACCATATATTTT.

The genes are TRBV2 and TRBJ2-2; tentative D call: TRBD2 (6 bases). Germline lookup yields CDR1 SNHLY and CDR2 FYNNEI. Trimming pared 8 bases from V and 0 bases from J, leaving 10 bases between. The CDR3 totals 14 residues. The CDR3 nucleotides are TGTGCCAGCGTGGGGACTGCGAACACCGGGGAGCTGTTTTTT. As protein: CASVGTANTGELFF.

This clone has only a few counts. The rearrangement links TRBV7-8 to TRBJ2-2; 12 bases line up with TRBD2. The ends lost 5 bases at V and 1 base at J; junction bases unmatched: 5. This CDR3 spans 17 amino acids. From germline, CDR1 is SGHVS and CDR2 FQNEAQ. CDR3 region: CASSPRTSGMNTGELFF. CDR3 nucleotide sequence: TGTGCCAGCAGCCCCAGGACTAGCGGGATGAACACCGGGGAGCTGTTTTTT.

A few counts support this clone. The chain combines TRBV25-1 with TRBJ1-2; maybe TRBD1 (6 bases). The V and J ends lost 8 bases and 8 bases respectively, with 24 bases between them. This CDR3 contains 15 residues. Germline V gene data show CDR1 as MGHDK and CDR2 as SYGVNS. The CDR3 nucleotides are TGTGCCAGCCACCCGGGGGGCGCGGGTCGGAGAGGCTACACCTTC. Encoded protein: CASHPGGAGRRGYTF.

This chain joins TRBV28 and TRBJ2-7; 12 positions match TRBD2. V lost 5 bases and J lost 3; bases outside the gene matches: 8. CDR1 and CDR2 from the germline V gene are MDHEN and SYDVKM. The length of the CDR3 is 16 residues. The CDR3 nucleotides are TGTGCCAGCAGTGTACCCGGACTAGCGGGACTCTACGAGCAGTACTTC. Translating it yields CASSVPGLAGLYEQYF.